This T cell receptor beta chain was profiled in a study of read filtering for tumor transcriptome and immune sequencing. Whole-study context: Among patients, 17 to 20 were male and some 15 female, aged 47 to 80 (mean around 66). Whole-transcriptome libraries were prepared after DNase treatment. Study-level points and caveats: Without single-read clonotypes, shared clonotype proportions correlated more between IR-seq and RNA-seq.

V was pared by 6 bases and J by 2 bases, with 4 bases of the junction left unmatched. Germline values: CDR1 MRHNA, CDR2 SNTAGT. The CDR3 length is 14 residues. The library was built from roughly 400 ng RNA with molecular barcoded adaptors for alpha/delta and beta/gamma chains. Each CDR3 protein is one row after TCRdb ran MiXCR on the reads. The sample has 35,000 to 50,000 distinct CDR3 sequences, around 15% seen once; the top ten hold approximately 6.5%. This clonotype was recorded many times. What it binds is unknown. This sequence originates from a donor at least 40 years old with multiple myeloma. The chain links TRBV6-4 to TRBJ2-3, with TRBD1 matching 8 bases. Source material: a population of CD138-negative cells sorted from bone marrow. CDR3 nucleotides: TGTGCCAGCAGCGCGGGACAGGCCACAGATACGCAGTATTTT. It is translated as CASSAGQATDTQYF.